This record concerns one TCR beta chain sequence. The antigen is undetermined. The data originate from a study of T cell responses to AZD1222 COVID-19 vaccine. Study results and caveats: The number of AZD1222 recipients seropositive at baseline was only five or six. Unmutated variant regions are reportedly targeted by nearly half of spike-specific TCRs. Following two doses of AZD1222, Spike-specific TCR breadth and depth rose.

The CDR3 extends over 15 amino acids. V was pared by 0 bases and J by 6 bases, with 1 base of the junction left unmatched. CDR1 is SGHDN and CDR2 is FVKESK in the germline V gene. Profiled with immunoSEQ multiplex PCR; TCRdb holds only in-frame clones, not every one. The sample carries 70,000 to 90,000 clones, around 87% recorded once. The receptor comes from an adult who received the AZD1222 COVID-19 vaccine. V and J are TRBV14 and TRBJ1-6; 8 bases map to TRBD1. Here the sequenced sample was peripheral blood, taken 28 days after the second AZD1222 dose. The CDR3 loop is CASSQDTGGNSPLHF. The CDR3 nucleotides are TGTGCCAGCAGCCAAGACACAGGGGGTAATTCACCCCTCCACTTT.